Below, 7 T cell receptor beta chains from the same sample are listed, as sequenced in a study of PD-1 blockade in classical Hodgkin lymphoma. The assay was immunoSEQ multiplex PCR, and TCRdb's table has in-frame clones only and misses some. The sample consists of fewer than 25,000 clones, roughly 80% of them appearing once. Regarding time point: cycle 4 day 1 (C4D1), after five to seven weeks of nivolumab. Every patient relapsed after autologous stem cell transplantation, and brentuximab vedotin exposure varied. The sequencing here drew on peripheral blood mononuclear cells (PBMCs), taken before the fourth cycle of nivolumab. Every receptor here comes from a human donor with classical Hodgkin lymphoma.

This clone was seen just once. J is TRBJ2-1 and V is TRBV19; 14 bases line up with TRBD2. The germline CDR1 and CDR2 sequences are LNHDA and SQIVND (reference sequence). The trim removed 5 bases at V and 3 bases at J, leaving 9 bases unmatched. The CDR3 totals 18 residues. The CDR3 is CASSDMTGTSGGYNEQFF. CDR3 in DNA: TGTGCCAGTAGTGACATGACTGGGACTAGCGGGGGCTACAATGAGCAGTTCTTC.

This chain links TRBV30 with TRBJ2-2, with 11 bases identical to TRBD2. The CDR3 covers 14 residues. V shed 6 bases and J 5 bases; nucleotides not matched to a gene: 5. The germline gives CDR1 GTSNPN, CDR2 SVGIG (reference sequence). The CDR3 coding sequence is TGTGCCTGTAGACTAGCGGGACGAACCGGGGAGCTGTTTTTT. Translating it yields CACRLAGRTGELFF.

This rearrangement joins TRBV7-8 to TRBJ1-2; D perhaps matches TRBD1 (6 bases). Germline values: CDR1 SGHVS, CDR2 FQNEAQ. The CDR3 contains 15 residues. The V end lost 1 base, the J end lost 0 bases, and 9 bases lay between the germline ends. CDR3: CASSLGDTANYGYTF. In DNA, the CDR3 is TGTGCCAGCAGCTTAGGGGACACAGCTAACTATGGCTACACCTTC.

The rearrangement uses TRBV28 and TRBJ1-4, with 12 nucleotides matching TRBD1. The V and J ends lost 3 bases and 7 bases, in that order; junction bases with no gene match: 6. The CDR3 extends over 16 amino acids. The germline V gene has CDR1 MDHEN and CDR2 SYDVKM. CDR3 sequence reads: CASSLGQGAVGEKLFF. In DNA form, the CDR3 reads TGTGCCAGCAGTTTGGGACAGGGGGCGGTGGGTGAAAAACTGTTTTTT.

The V gene is TRBV6-5, the J gene TRBJ2-3; no clear D. Germline V lookup: CDR1 MNHEY, CDR2 SVGAGI. The CDR3 covers 13 residues. The V end was cut by 2 bases, the J end by 0 bases, with 3 bases between. CDR3 bases: TGTGCCAGCAGTTACGGTAGCACAGATACGCAGTATTTT. This sequence encodes CASSYGSTDTQYF.

The chain has TRBV4-1 and TRBJ2-1; D might be TRBD2 (5 bases). This CDR3 has 15 amino acids. Germline assignment: CDR1 MGHRA and CDR2 YSYEKL. V shed 1 base and J shed 5 bases, with 12 bases lying between them. CDR3 nucleotides: TGCGCCAGCAGCCAAGCCCCGGGATACGACAATGAGCAGTTCTTC. Translation: CASSQAPGYDNEQFF.

The gene calls are TRBV5-6 and TRBJ2-1; 11 bases are shared with TRBD1. The V and J ends lost 0 bases and 7 bases, in that order; junction bases with no gene match: 3. CDR3 length equals 15 residues. From germline, CDR1 is SGHDT and CDR2 YYEEEE. CDR3 in DNA: TGTGCCAGCAGCTTGGCCGGACAGGGGGCAAATGAGCAGTTCTTC. It translates to CASSLAGQGANEQFF.